This T cell receptor beta chain was identified during a study of Graves' ophthalmopathy and Graves' hyperthyroidism. Amplified material comprised TCR beta CDR3 regions derived from RNA transcripts. Investigators did first-round RT-PCR with HTBI primers, then second-round multiplex PCR. TCRdb passed the multiplex PCR reads through MiXCR, listing each CDR3 protein once. The table has over a million distinct CDR3 sequences, roughly two fifths seen once; the top ten hold approximately 12%. CDR1 is DFQATT and CDR2 is SNEGSKA in the germline V gene (reference sequence). With 0 bases removed from V and 7 bases from J, the gap between germline ends came to 15 bases. The CDR3 loop spans 15 amino acids. This clonotype has a count of ten or more.

The rearrangement links TRBV20-1 to TRBJ1-4; D is possibly TRBD1 (6 bases). The source material was peripheral blood or thyroid tissue (not recorded which). This TCR was recovered from an adult man with Graves' hyperthyroidism. As DNA, the CDR3 is TGCAGTGCTAGAGATAGGGGGAGTTGGGGTGAAAAACTGTTTTTT. Amino acid sequence: CSARDRGSWGEKLFF.